The 21 T cell receptor beta chains below all came from one sample that was sequenced in a study of cytomegalovirus exposure and HLA in healthy donors. PCR amplification relied on 60 Vbeta primers (plus 13 Jbeta primers). Data came from immunoSEQ multiplex PCR; TCRdb stores just in-frame clones and leaves some out. This table holds roughly 120,000 clones, about four fifths found once. What was sequenced was PBMCs. The receptors originated from a woman aged 25 to 45 in good health and CMV-seronegative.

The chain recombines TRBV5-1 with TRBJ1-2, with D unresolved. Trimming left V 0 bases short and J 6 bases short, with 6 bases between. The CDR3 covers 12 residues. Per the germline V gene, CDR1 is SGHRS and CDR2 is YFSETQ. The CDR3 sequence is CASSLVGDGYTF. CDR3 DNA: TGCGCCAGCAGCTTGGTTGGAGATGGCTACACCTTC.

V gene TRBV19 combines with J gene TRBJ2-3; no firm D call. The CDR3 contains 13 residues. V shed 8 bases and J shed 0 bases, with 9 bases lying between them. Germline loops: CDR1 LNHDA, CDR2 SQIVND (reference sequence). CDR3 in amino acids: CASRATSTDTQYF. CDR3 nucleotide sequence: TGTGCCAGTCGAGCTACTAGCACAGATACGCAGTATTTT.

This chain's CDR3 is CASSYLASGKNEQFF. Here the CDR3 DNA reads TGTGCCAGCAGTTACCTGGCTAGCGGGAAGAATGAGCAGTTCTTC. The chain couples TRBV6-6 to TRBJ2-1; 9 bases line up with TRBD2. The CDR3 is 15 amino acids. Germline values: CDR1 MNHNY, CDR2 SVGAGI (reference sequence). The junction had 6 bases not matched to a gene; V was cut back by 2 bases and J by 7 bases.

V is TRBV5-8 and J is TRBJ2-1, with 12 positions matching TRBD2. The CDR3 covers 18 residues. V was clipped by 7 bases and J by 4 bases; unmatched bases: 15. Per germline, CDR1 SGHTS and CDR2 YDEGEE. The CDR3, as DNA: TGTGCCAGCGGGCGGACTAGCGGGGCTCCATATAGATACAATGAGCAGTTCTTC. This codes for CASGRTSGAPYRYNEQFF.

V is TRBV19 and J is TRBJ2-1, with D perhaps matching TRBD2 (6 bases). V was pared by 6 bases and J by 5 bases, with 14 bases between. This CDR3 has 14 amino acids. Germline CDR1 is LNHDA and CDR2 is SQIVND (reference sequence). The CDR3 sequence is CASSLGSGHNEQFF. The CDR3 DNA reads as TGTGCCAGTAGCCTTGGTAGCGGCCACAATGAGCAGTTCTTC. The whole variable domain, filled in from reference TRBV19 and TRBJ2-1, reads DGGITQSPKYLFRKEGQNVTLSCEQNLNHDAMYWYRQDPGQGLRLIYYSQIVNDFQKGDIAEGYSVSREKKESFPLTVTSAQKNPTAFYLCASSLGSGHNEQFFGPGTRLTVL.

The chain combines TRBV5-1 with TRBJ1-2, with TRBD1 matching 9 bases. CDR3 length equals 15 residues. V was pared by 4 bases and J by 8 bases, with 12 bases of the junction left unmatched. Germline lookup yields CDR1 SGHRS and CDR2 YFSETQ. The CDR3 DNA is TGCGCCAGCAGCCTATCTGCCGGGACAGGGAGCGGCTACACCTTC. The encoded protein is CASSLSAGTGSGYTF.

This chain links TRBV5-4 with TRBJ1-2; possible D gene TRBD1, 6 bases. This CDR3 region has 12 residues. V dropped 4 bases and J dropped 8 bases, with 12 bases sitting between them. Germline assignment: CDR1 SGHNT and CDR2 YYREEE (reference sequence). In DNA, the CDR3 is TGTGCCAGCAGCCCCGGACAGTACGGCTACACCTTC. This gives the protein CASSPGQYGYTF.

In this sample, this clone turned up a few times. The chain carries TRBV19 and TRBJ2-5, with 8 bases lining up with TRBD2. Germline V CDR1 and CDR2: LNHDA, SQIVND (reference sequence). With V trimmed by 5 bases and J by 1 base, 3 bases remained unmatched. The CDR3 has 14 amino acids. CDR3 sequence (DNA): TGTGCCAGTAGTCCCACTAGCGGCCAAGAGACCCAGTACTTC. Residues: CASSPTSGQETQYF.

The rearrangement links TRBV29-1 to TRBJ2-3; 9 nucleotides agree with TRBD2. Germline loops: CDR1 SQVTM, CDR2 ANQGSEA. The CDR3 totals 14 residues. V gave up 7 bases and J gave up 4 bases; unmatched junction bases: 9. DNA of the CDR3: TGCAGCGCAACTATAGCGGGAGAGGCAGATACGCAGTATTTT. Translated: CSATIAGEADTQYF.

This chain joins TRBV13 and TRBJ1-6, with TRBD1 identical over 7 bases. J gave up 2 bases and V 0 bases, and 7 bases lay outside the gene matches. CDR3 length: 18 amino acids. CDR1 is PRHDT, CDR2 FYEKMQ, per germline (reference sequence). This chain's CDR3 is CASSLGGGMTTYNSPLHF. The CDR3 DNA reads as TGTGCCAGCAGCTTAGGAGGGGGCATGACTACCTATAATTCACCCCTCCACTTT.

The chain recombines TRBV7-9 with TRBJ2-7; D gene uncertain. CDR1 and CDR2 from the germline V gene are SEHNR and FQNEAQ (reference sequence). The CDR3 has 14 amino acids. Deletions cut 2 bases from V and 2 bases from J, with 10 bases between. CDR3 sequence reads: CASSLLSAPYEQYF. The CDR3 region has the DNA TGTGCCAGCAGCTTACTCTCAGCGCCCTACGAGCAGTACTTC.

The sample holds a few counts of this clone. This rearrangement joins TRBV6-1 to TRBJ1-5; TRBD1 matches 7 bases. The germline V gene has CDR1 MNHNS and CDR2 SASEGT. Germline trimming cut 6 bases from V and 1 base from J; bases unmatched to any gene: 3. The CDR3 totals 14 residues. For the CDR3, the DNA is TGTGCCAGCAGAGTGACAGGGAGCAATCAGCCCCAGCATTTT. It specifies CASRVTGSNQPQHF.

The genes are TRBV6-5 and TRBJ1-6; 10 bases match TRBD1. The junction had 8 bases not matched to a gene; V was cut back by 6 bases and J by 9 bases. CDR1 and CDR2 from the germline V gene are MNHEY and SVGAGI. CDR3 length: 15 amino acids. The CDR3 DNA follows: TGTGCCAGCAGCGGACTCGGGACAGGGGTTTCACCCCTCCACTTT. Protein: CASSGLGTGVSPLHF.

The V call is TRBV28, the J call TRBJ2-6; D may be TRBD1 (5 bases). Deletions cut 8 bases from V and 4 bases from J, with 12 bases between. This CDR3 has 14 amino acids. Germline V gene data show CDR1 as MDHEN and CDR2 as SYDVKM. CDR3 in amino acids: CASLTGSGANVLTF. CDR3 nucleotide sequence: TGTGCCAGCCTCACAGGCTCCGGGGCCAACGTCCTGACTTTC.

This chain joins TRBV15 and TRBJ2-3; 11 positions match TRBD2. Germline CDR1 reads LNHNV; CDR2 reads YYDKDF (reference sequence). The CDR3 is made up of 13 amino acids. V lost 7 bases to trimming and J lost 4 bases; unmatched junction nucleotides: 1. The CDR3 region has the DNA TGTGCCACCAAACTAGCGGGAGCAGATACGCAGTATTTT. This sequence encodes CATKLAGADTQYF.

The chain links TRBV29-1 to TRBJ2-5, with 7 nucleotides matching TRBD1. V lost 4 bases to trimming and J lost 7 bases; unmatched junction nucleotides: 12. Germline V gene data show CDR1 as SQVTM and CDR2 as ANQGSEA. The CDR3 extends over 14 amino acids. The CDR3 DNA is TGCAGCGTTGCAAGGGGGCTTGGTGGCGCGACCCAGTACTTC. Translated, it gives CSVARGLGGATQYF. Full variable domain (outside the CDR3, taken from reference TRBV29-1 and TRBJ2-5): SAVISQKPSRDICQRGTSLTIQCQVDSQVTMMFWYRQQPGQSLTLIATANQGSEATYESGFVIDKFPISRPNLTFSTLTVSNMSPEDSSIYLCSVARGLGGATQYFGPGTRLLVL.

The rearrangement links TRBV11-3 to TRBJ2-1; TRBD2 matches 11 bases. From germline, CDR1 is SGHNT and CDR2 YENEEA. V lost 0 bases to trimming and J lost 7 bases; unmatched junction nucleotides: 5. The CDR3 runs 16 residues. The CDR3 reads CASSLDLAGGSNEQFF. The CDR3 DNA sequence: TGTGCCAGCAGCTTAGATCTAGCGGGAGGATCAAATGAGCAGTTCTTC.

The chain joins TRBV2 to TRBJ1-6; D ambiguous. The CDR3 covers 13 residues. V lost 7 bases and J 1 base, leaving 5 bases between the germline ends. Germline V gene lookup returns CDR1 SNHLY and CDR2 FYNNEI. CDR3 sequence (DNA): TGTGCCAGCAAGGAGTCCTATAATTCACCCCTCCACTTT. This gives the protein CASKESYNSPLHF.

A remark on this clone: One junction end does not reproduce the germline sequence, and a read error may be involved. Here the CDR3 reads CSVEVGGLRGYDYTF. Here the CDR3 DNA reads TGCAGCGTTGAGGTAGGGGGCCTCCGTGGCTATGACTACACCTTC. V is TRBV29-1 and J is TRBJ1-2; 7 bases align to TRBD1. CDR3 length: 15 amino acids. The germline V gene encodes CDR1 SQVTM and CDR2 ANQGSEA.

The V call is TRBV6-1, the J call TRBJ2-3; TRBD1 is a possible D gene (5 bases). Germline V gene sequence: CDR1 MNHNS, CDR2 SASEGT. The CDR3 is 16 amino acids. V was shortened by 1 base and J by 5 bases, with 16 bases between the two germline ends. CDR3 residues: CASSEEGMRNRDTQYF. The CDR3 DNA reads as TGTGCCAGCAGTGAAGAGGGGATGAGGAATCGAGATACGCAGTATTTT.

This clone was found a few times. J is TRBJ2-5 and V is TRBV11-1; 13 bases match TRBD2. This CDR3 is 16 amino acids long. V was clipped by 5 bases and J by 5 bases; unmatched bases: 8. Germline-derived CDR1 and CDR2 are SGHAT and FQDESV (reference sequence). The CDR3 DNA follows: TGTGCCAGCAGCCCACGGACTAGCGGGAGAAGTGAGACCCAGTACTTC. Its translation: CASSPRTSGRSETQYF.